A single T cell receptor beta chain is shown here with its context. This entry belongs to a study of technical replicates of blood from a handful of donors. Trimming removed 5 bases from V and 3 bases from J; junction bases left unmatched: 10. CDR1 is LNHNV and CDR2 is YYDKDF in the germline V gene (reference sequence). This CDR3 comprises 16 residues. Profiled with immunoSEQ multiplex PCR; TCRdb holds only in-frame clones, not every one. The table records more than 90,000 clones, almost 97% of them present only once. The specimen sequenced was T cells isolated from PBMCs. This receptor was obtained from a human donor in good health. The V call is TRBV15, the J call TRBJ2-1; 7 nucleotides match TRBD1. In DNA form, the CDR3 reads TGTGCCACCAGCGCCGCCGGGACAGTCAACTACAATGAGCAGTTCTTC. It is translated as CATSAAGTVNYNEQFF.